This TCR beta chain came from a study of cytomegalovirus exposure and HLA in healthy donors. Looking at the study overall: According to later analysis, the same platform produced the roughly 110 validation and over 600 first-cohort repertoires. Study results and limitations: Per published reports, the classifier diagnosed cytomegalovirus status with high specificity and sensitivity.

Clones were read by immunoSEQ multiplex PCR, and TCRdb kept only the in-frame ones, dropping some. Here the sample spans 150,000 or so clones, roughly 86% being singletons. This CDR3 comprises 15 residues. Germline-derived CDR1 and CDR2 are SGHTA and FQGNSA. V gave up 5 bases and J gave up 4 bases; unmatched junction bases: 9. Donors were drawn from the approximately 110-subject validation cohort, separate from the 666-subject first cohort. A remark on this clone: The antigen remains unidentified.

The rearrangement joins TRBV7-2 to TRBJ2-7, with 9 bases that match TRBD2. The material sequenced was PBMCs. This sequence originates from a young man in good health and CMV-seropositive. The CDR3 DNA reads TGTGCCAGCAGCGTTCAATTTAGCGGGGGTTACGAGCAGTACTTC. Amino acids: CASSVQFSGGYEQYF.